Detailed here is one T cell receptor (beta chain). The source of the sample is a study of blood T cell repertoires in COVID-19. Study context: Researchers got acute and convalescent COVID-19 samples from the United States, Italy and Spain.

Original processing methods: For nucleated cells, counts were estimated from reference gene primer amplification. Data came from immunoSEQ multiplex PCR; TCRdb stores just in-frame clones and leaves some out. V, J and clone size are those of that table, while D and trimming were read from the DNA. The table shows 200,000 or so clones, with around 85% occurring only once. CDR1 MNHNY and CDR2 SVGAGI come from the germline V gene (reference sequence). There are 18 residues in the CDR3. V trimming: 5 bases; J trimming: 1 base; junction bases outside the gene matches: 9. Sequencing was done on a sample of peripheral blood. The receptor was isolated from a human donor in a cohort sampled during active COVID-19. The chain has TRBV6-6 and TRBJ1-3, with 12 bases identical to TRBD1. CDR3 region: CASSPRDRGLVSGNTIYF. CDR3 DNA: TGTGCCAGCAGTCCACGGGACAGGGGGCTTGTGTCTGGAAACACCATATATTTT.